The source of this TCR beta chain is a study of T cells in tumors after PD-1 blockade. For the study at large: During anti-PD-1 treatment, some patients continued daily vismodegib 150 mg.

Trimming at V came to 5 bases and at J to 5 bases, leaving 5 bases not matched to a gene. This CDR3 is built from 14 residues. Germline V gene data show CDR1 as KGHDR and CDR2 as SFDVKD. This clone was recorded a few times. Profiling relied on immunoSEQ multiplex PCR, and the TCRdb table lists in-frame clones only, not all of them. The sample yields approximately 47,000 clones, roughly three quarters seen once. The genes are TRBV24-1 and TRBJ2-1; 7 bases are shared with TRBD2. The source was PBMCs, collected before anti-PD-1 therapy. This TCR was sampled from a human donor with advanced basal cell or squamous cell carcinoma (not recorded which). The CDR3 is CATSAASGNNEQFF. CDR3 sequence (DNA): TGTGCCACCAGTGCGGCTAGCGGAAACAATGAGCAGTTCTTC.